This T cell receptor (beta chain) was identified during a study of T-cell memory formation after mild COVID-19. For the study at large: Largely donor-specific TCR clusters were found.

General observations from the study: The study found balanced CD4/CD8 in clones contracting day 15 to 85 and a CD4+ lean in later expanders.

This clonotype was seen a handful of times. Its specificity is not known. TCRdb re-called the 5' RACE reads through MiXCR, storing one row per CDR3 protein. The sample lists approximately 150,000 distinct CDR3 sequences, about 6% occurring once. Germline-derived CDR1 and CDR2 are LGHNA and YSLEER. V gave up 3 bases and J gave up 3 bases; unmatched junction bases: 8. This CDR3 has 17 residues. The clonotype comes from an adult woman who had mild COVID-19 (a few samples of this study predate the infection). Cell type and time point are not known. Sample: PBMCs or a T cell subset sorted from them (not recorded which). The chain has TRBV4-3 and TRBJ2-3, with TRBD2 matching 11 bases. The CDR3 here is CASSHAQTSGITDTQYF. DNA of the CDR3: TGCGCCAGCAGCCACGCCCAGACTAGCGGGATAACAGATACGCAGTATTTT.